This entry features one TCR beta chain sequence. TCRdb re-derived calls from the reads in MiXCR, one entry per CDR3 protein. The sample holds 200,000 to 250,000 distinct CDR3 sequences, around 28% seen once. The data originate from a study of kidney transplant recipient with SARS-CoV-2 infection. The clonotype was recovered from a young adult male patient who had COVID-19 and was a kidney transplant recipient. Some T cells here may be from the graft donor. This specimen consisted of a blood sample, obtained at baseline and between days 110 and 120 from a kidney transplant recipient.

CDR3 DNA: TGTGCCAGCTTGGGACAGGGCACAGATACGCAGTATTTT. It translates to CASLGQGTDTQYF. This sequence joins TRBV11-3 and TRBJ2-3; 8 bases are a match to TRBD1. V gave up 8 bases and J gave up 1 base; unmatched junction bases: 2. Germline-derived CDR1 and CDR2 are SGHNT and YENEEA. The CDR3 is made up of 13 amino acids. Drawing the rest from reference TRBV11-3 and TRBJ2-3, the complete variable domain is EAGVVQSPRYKIIEKKQPVAFWCNPISGHNTLYWYLQNLGQGPELLIRYENEEAVDDSQLPKDRFSAERLKGVDSTLKIQPAELGDSAVYLCASLGQGTDTQYFGPGTRLTVL.